This is a list of T cell receptor beta chains from one sample in a study of molecular identifiers for immune sequencing clone quantification. TCRdb re-derived calls from the PCR reads in MiXCR, one entry per CDR3 protein. Counted here are about 510,000 distinct CDR3 sequences, less than 30% occurring once; the ten biggest clones make up approximately 0.76%. Input material: naive CD8+ T cells from blood, with Jurkat cell RNA spiked in. The receptors come from a human donor in good health. Some libraries in this study had Jurkat cell RNA spiked in. The CDR3 runs from the conserved cysteine through the conserved F or W. D genes are given only for firm matches. Expanded clones are given a class, and other clones once, few, many or no size at all.

V,J,size,D,DNA,CDR3
TRBV12-3/TRBV12-4,TRBJ1-4,.,TRBD1,TGTGCCAGCAGCCCAGCAGGGGGCGCGTATAATGAAAAACTGTTTTTT,CASSPAGGAYNEKLFF
TRBV6-5,TRBJ2-7,.,TRBD1,TGTGCCAGCAGTTACTCGATGGGACAGGTGAACGAGCAGTACTTC,CASSYSMGQVNEQYF
TRBV2,TRBJ1-2,.,TRBD1,TGTGCCAGCAGTAGGACAGGGTATGCCTACACCTTC,CASSRTGYAYTF
TRBV20-1,TRBJ1-2,.,TRBD1,TGCAGTGCTAGAGATACGGGACAGGCCCCCCCCGTCTTCAAGAACTATGGCTACACCTTC,CSARDTGQAPPVFKNYGYTF
TRBV7-9,TRBJ2-1,.,TRBD1,TGTGCCAGCAGCTTTGCCTTTGGGGACAGGTCCTACAATGAGCAGTTCTTC,CASSFAFGDRSYNEQFF
TRBV6-2/TRBV6-3,TRBJ1-5,.,.,TGTGCCAGCAGTTACACCAGGGCCAGTCAGCCCCAGCATTTT,CASSYTRASQPQHF
TRBV5-1,TRBJ2-7,many,.,TGCGCCAGCAGTGTGTCGGGTCGCGAGCAGTACTTC,CASSVSGREQYF
TRBV27,TRBJ2-7,.,.,TGTGCCAGCAGCTTACAGGCAAGCTCCTACGAGCAGTACTTC,CASSLQASSYEQYF
TRBV28,TRBJ1-5,many,.,TGTGCCAGCAGTTTCCGGCAGATTAGCAATCAGCCCCAGCATTTT,CASSFRQISNQPQHF
TRBV11-1,TRBJ2-3,few,TRBD2,TGTGCCAGCAGCTTAGCGTTTGGATTTTCAGCGAGCGGGAATAGCACAGATACGCAGTATTTT,CASSLAFGFSASGNSTDTQYF
TRBV27,TRBJ2-7,.,TRBD1,TGTGCCAGCAGTTTCCAGGGGGCCTACGAGCAGCACTTC,CASSFQGAYEQHF
TRBV3-1,TRBJ2-7,many,.,TGTGCCAGCAGCCAGACCCGGGGCGCCACCTACGAGCAGTACTTC,CASSQTRGATYEQYF
TRBV6-2/TRBV6-3,TRBJ2-5,.,.,TGTGCCAGCACCGCAGTGGAGGGGCTCCAAGAGACCCAGTACTTC,CASTAVEGLQETQYF
TRBV20-1,TRBJ1-2,.,TRBD1,TGCAGTGCTAGGCCGGACAGGGGGACCCATGGCTACACCTTC,CSARPDRGTHGYTF
TRBV14,TRBJ1-1,many,.,TGTGCCAGCAGCCAGGGATTCACTGAAGCTTTCTTT,CASSQGFTEAFF
TRBV4-3,TRBJ2-5,many,.,TGCGCCAGCAGCCAAGATCTGGGCATATTGGAGACCCAGTACTTC,CASSQDLGILETQYF
TRBV11-2,TRBJ2-1,.,TRBD2,TGTGCCAGCAGCTTAGGCAGTAGCGGGGCGACTGGTAATGAGCAGTTCTTC,CASSLGSSGATGNEQFF
TRBV29-1,TRBJ2-3,many,.,TGCAGCGTTGAAGTTGCAGGCACAGATACGCAGTATTTT,CSVEVAGTDTQYF
TRBV20-1,TRBJ2-5,.,TRBD1,TGCAGTGCTAGAGATCGATTGAAGGGGGCGAAGACCCAGTACTTC,CSARDRLKGAKTQYF
TRBV9,TRBJ2-6,many,TRBD1,TGTGCCAGCAGCGTAGGCAGGGGGCGGGGGGCCAACGTCCTGACTTTC,CASSVGRGRGANVLTF
TRBV5-1,TRBJ2-7,many,.,TGCGCCAGCAGCTTGGAAGGGGGAACTCAGACCTACGAGCAGTACTTC,CASSLEGGTQTYEQYF
TRBV5-6,TRBJ1-2,.,.,TGTGCCAGCAGCTTGGCTCCCAGCTATGGCTACACCTTC,CASSLAPSYGYTF
TRBV9,TRBJ2-1,.,.,TGTGCCAGCAGCGTAGGGGGAATCTCCTACAATGAGCAGTTCTTC,CASSVGGISYNEQFF
TRBV28,TRBJ1-1,many,.,TGTGCCAGCAGTTTATTACGGGGAACTTACACTGAAGCTTTCTTT,CASSLLRGTYTEAFF
TRBV28,TRBJ1-5,many,.,TGTGCCAGCAGCCACTATAGCAATCAGCCCCAGCATTTT,CASSHYSNQPQHF
TRBV6-5,TRBJ1-1,many,TRBD1,TGTGCCAGCAGTCGAGGGACAGGAGAGAACACTGAAGCTTTCTTT,CASSRGTGENTEAFF
TRBV6-2/TRBV6-3,TRBJ2-5,.,.,TGTGCCAGCACAAAGGGACTCACGTACCAAGAGACCCAGTACTTC,CASTKGLTYQETQYF